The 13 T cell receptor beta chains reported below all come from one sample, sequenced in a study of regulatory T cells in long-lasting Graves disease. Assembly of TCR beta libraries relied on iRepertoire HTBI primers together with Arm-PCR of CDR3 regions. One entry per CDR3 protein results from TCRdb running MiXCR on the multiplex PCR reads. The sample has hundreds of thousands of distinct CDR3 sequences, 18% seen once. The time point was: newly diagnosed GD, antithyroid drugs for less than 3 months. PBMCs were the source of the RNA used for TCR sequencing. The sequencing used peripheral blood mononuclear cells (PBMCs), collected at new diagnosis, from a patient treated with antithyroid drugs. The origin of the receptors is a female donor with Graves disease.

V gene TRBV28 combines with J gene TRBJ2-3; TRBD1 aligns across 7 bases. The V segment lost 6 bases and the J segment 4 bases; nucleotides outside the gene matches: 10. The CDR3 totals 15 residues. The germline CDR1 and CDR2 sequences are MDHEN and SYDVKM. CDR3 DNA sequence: TGTGCCAGCAGGGGGACAGTACCCCTATCAGATACGCAGTATTTT. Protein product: CASRGTVPLSDTQYF.

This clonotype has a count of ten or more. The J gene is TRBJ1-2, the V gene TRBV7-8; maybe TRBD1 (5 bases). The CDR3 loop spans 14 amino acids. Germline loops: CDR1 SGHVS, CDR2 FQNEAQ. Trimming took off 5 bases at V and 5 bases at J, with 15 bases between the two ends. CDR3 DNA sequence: TGTGCCAGCAGCCTAAGGGGAGTAGATTATGGCTACACCTTC. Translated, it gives CASSLRGVDYGYTF.

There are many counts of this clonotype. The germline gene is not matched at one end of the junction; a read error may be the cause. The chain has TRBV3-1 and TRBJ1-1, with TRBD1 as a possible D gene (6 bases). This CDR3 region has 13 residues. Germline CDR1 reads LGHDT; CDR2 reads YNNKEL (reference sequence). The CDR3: CASNQQGRTEAFF. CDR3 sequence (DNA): TGTGCCAGCAACCAACAGGGTCGGACTGAAGCTTTCTTT.

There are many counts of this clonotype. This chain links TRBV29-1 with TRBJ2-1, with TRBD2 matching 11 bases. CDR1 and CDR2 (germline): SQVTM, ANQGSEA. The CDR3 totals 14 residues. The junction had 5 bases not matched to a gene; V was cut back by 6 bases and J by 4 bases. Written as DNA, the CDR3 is TGCAGCGTAGGGGGGACTAGCGGTTACAATGAGCAGTTCTTC. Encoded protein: CSVGGTSGYNEQFF.

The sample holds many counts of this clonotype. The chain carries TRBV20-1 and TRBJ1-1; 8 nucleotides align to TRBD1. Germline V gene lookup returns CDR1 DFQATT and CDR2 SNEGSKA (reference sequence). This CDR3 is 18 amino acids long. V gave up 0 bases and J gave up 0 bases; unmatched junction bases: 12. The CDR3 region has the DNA TGCAGTGCTAGAGATCACGGACAGGGTGGTAAAATGAACACTGAAGCTTTCTTT. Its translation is CSARDHGQGGKMNTEAFF.

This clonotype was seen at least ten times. CDR3 DNA: TGTGCCTGGAGTCTTATCCGGGGCGACCAAGAGACCCAGTACTTC. Its protein product is CAWSLIRGDQETQYF. This sequence joins TRBV30 and TRBJ2-5; D is tentatively TRBD1 or TRBD2 (5 bases each). The CDR3 loop spans 15 amino acids. Germline V gene lookup returns CDR1 GTSNPN and CDR2 SVGIG (reference sequence). V lost 2 bases and J lost 0, with 13 bases in between.

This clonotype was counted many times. The CDR3 loop reads CASTKAVWDEQFF. CDR3 DNA: TGTGCCAGTACTAAGGCAGTTTGGGATGAGCAGTTCTTC. The rearrangement joins TRBV19 to TRBJ2-1; the D is unclear. Trimming removed 7 bases at V and 8 bases at J, with 15 bases between. Germline values: CDR1 LNHDA, CDR2 SQIVND (reference sequence). CDR3 length: 13 amino acids.

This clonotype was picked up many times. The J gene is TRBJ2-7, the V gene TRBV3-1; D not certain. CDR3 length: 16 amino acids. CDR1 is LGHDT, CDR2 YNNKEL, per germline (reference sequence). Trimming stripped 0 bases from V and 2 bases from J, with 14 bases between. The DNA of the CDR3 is TGTGCCAGCAGCCAAGATTGGGCCTCGCCGACCTACGAGCAGTACTTC. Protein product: CASSQDWASPTYEQYF.

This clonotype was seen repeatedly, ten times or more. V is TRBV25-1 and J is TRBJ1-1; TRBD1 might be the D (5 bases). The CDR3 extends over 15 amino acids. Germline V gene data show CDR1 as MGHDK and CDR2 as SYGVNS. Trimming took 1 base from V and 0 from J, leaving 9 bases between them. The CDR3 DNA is TGTGCCAGCAGTGAATCTTACAGGATGAACACTGAAGCTTTCTTT. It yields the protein CASSESYRMNTEAFF. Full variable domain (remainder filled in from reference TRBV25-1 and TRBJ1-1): EADIYQTPRYLVIGTGKKITLECSQTMGHDKMYWYQQDPGMELHLIHYSYGVNSTEKGDLSSESTVSRIRTEHFPLTLESARPSHTSQYLCASSESYRMNTEAFFGQGTRLTVV.

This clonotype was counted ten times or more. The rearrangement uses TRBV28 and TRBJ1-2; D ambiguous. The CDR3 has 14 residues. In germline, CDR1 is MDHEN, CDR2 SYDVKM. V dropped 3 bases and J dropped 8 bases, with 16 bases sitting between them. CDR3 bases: TGTGCCAGCAGTTTGGTTGGAAGGACGGAAGGCTACACCTTC. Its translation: CASSLVGRTEGYTF.

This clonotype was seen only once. The CDR3, as DNA: TGTGCCAGCAGCGCCGGGACGAGTCCCTACGAGCAGTACTTC. Its translation: CASSAGTSPYEQYF. V and J are TRBV7-9 and TRBJ2-7, with D perhaps given as TRBD1 or TRBD2 (5 bases each). Germline assignment: CDR1 SEHNR and CDR2 FQNEAQ (reference sequence). This CDR3 spans 14 amino acids. Trimming cost V 5 bases and J 2 bases, with 13 bases left between them. The variable domain in full, with the rest retrieved from reference TRBV7-9 and TRBJ2-7, is DTGVSQNPRHKITKRGQNVTFRCDPISEHNRLYWYRQTLGQGPEFLTYFQNEAQLEKSRLLSDRFSAERPKGSFSTLEIQRTEQGDSAMYLCASSAGTSPYEQYFGPGTRLTVT.

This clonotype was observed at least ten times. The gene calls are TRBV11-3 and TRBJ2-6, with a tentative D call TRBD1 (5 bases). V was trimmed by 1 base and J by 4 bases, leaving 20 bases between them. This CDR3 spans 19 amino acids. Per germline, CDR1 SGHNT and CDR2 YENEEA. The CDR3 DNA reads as TGTGCCAGCAGCTTAGGGGCCTTGGGTACAGGTGCCGGGGCCAACGTCCTGACTTTC. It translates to CASSLGALGTGAGANVLTF.

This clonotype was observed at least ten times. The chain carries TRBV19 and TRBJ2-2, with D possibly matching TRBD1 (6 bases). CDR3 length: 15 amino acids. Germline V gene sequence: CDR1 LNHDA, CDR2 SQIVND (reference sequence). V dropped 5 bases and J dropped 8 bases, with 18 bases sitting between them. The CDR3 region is CASSGDTGILGELFF. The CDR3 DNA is TGTGCCAGTAGTGGGGACACAGGGATCCTTGGGGAGCTGTTTTTT.